The entry below gives a single T cell receptor (beta chain) sequence along with its context. What it binds is unknown. V was shortened by 1 base and J by 5 bases, with 11 bases between the two germline ends. This CDR3 spans 14 amino acids. In germline, CDR1 is SGHAT, CDR2 FQDESV (reference sequence). The source of the sample is a study of vaccination and CD4 T cells after COVID-19. As to treatment: roughly 10-day PBMC culture with coronavirus spike peptide pools or control peptides (ViraFEST assay). With the Oncomine TCR Beta short-read assay, DNA from cultured CD4+ T cells was sequenced. Using its own MiXCR run on the PCR reads, TCRdb lists one record per CDR3 protein. This table has some 25,000 distinct CDR3 sequences, approximately 49% appearing once.

V usage is TRBV11-1 and J usage is TRBJ1-1, with D uncertain. The TCR was taken from a human donor who had recovered from COVID-19. The sample taken for sequencing was CD4+ T cells from blood, cultured in vitro. This CDR3 is CASSLVAGQTEAFF. CDR3 DNA sequence: TGTGCCAGCAGCTTAGTCGCAGGTCAAACTGAAGCTTTCTTT.